This record looks at one T cell receptor beta chain sequence and its context. Some clones are missing from TCRdb's copy, which holds only in-frame ones; the method was immunoSEQ multiplex PCR. The data contain 50,000 to 65,000 clones, 65% to 85% of them singletons. The sample is drawn from a study of blood T cell repertoires in COVID-19. This CDR3 is 15 amino acids long. The ends lost 0 bases at V and 9 bases at J; junction bases unmatched: 8. Germline V gene lookup returns CDR1 SGDLS and CDR2 YYNGEE. The clonotype was recovered from a woman in her forties or fifties with active or convalescent COVID-19. Sequenced material: peripheral blood. This sequence joins TRBV9 and TRBJ2-1; 8 bases match TRBD2. The CDR3 is CASSVVGGRSSEQFF. The CDR3 nucleotides are TGTGCCAGCAGCGTAGTGGGCGGGAGGTCGAGTGAGCAGTTCTTC.